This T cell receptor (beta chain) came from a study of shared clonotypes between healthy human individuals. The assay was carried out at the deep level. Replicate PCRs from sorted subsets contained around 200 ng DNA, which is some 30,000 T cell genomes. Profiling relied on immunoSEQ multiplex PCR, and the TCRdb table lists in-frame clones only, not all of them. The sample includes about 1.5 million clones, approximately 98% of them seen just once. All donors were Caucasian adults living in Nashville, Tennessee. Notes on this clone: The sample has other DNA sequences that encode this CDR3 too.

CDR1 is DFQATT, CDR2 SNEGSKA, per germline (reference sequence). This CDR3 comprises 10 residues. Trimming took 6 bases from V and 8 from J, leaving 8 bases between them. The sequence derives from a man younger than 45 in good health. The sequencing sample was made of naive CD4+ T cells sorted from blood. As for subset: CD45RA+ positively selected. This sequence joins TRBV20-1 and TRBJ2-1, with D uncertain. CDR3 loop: CSAKRDEQFF. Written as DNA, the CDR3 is TGCAGTGCCAAACGGGATGAGCAGTTCTTC.